These 10 T cell receptor beta chains originate from one sample sequenced in a study of graft-versus-host responses after intestinal transplantation. The repertoire was sequenced with immunoSEQ multiplex PCR; TCRdb's copy has only in-frame clones and lacks some. The sample records under 600 clones, 95% to 96% being singletons. Regarding time point: postoperative day 105 after intestinal transplantation (dayNNNN = postoperative day). The sample here was bone marrow, taken 105 days after intestinal transplantation. Receptors originate from a human patient who received an intestinal transplant, so some T cells may come from the graft donor.

The chain couples TRBV10-3 to TRBJ1-5; TRBD1 matches at 7 bases. CDR1 and CDR2 from the germline V gene are ENHRY and SYGVKD. Unmatched junction bases numbered 6, after V lost 7 bases and J lost 3 bases. The CDR3 length is 14 residues. The CDR3 bases are TGTGCCATCAATGCACAGGGGAACAATCAGCCCCAGCATTTT. Translating gives CAINAQGNNQPQHF.

J is TRBJ1-2 and V is TRBV27; the D gene is possibly TRBD1 (5 bases). The CDR3 runs 16 residues. The germline V gene encodes CDR1 MNHEY and CDR2 SMNVEV (reference sequence). The germline V and J ends were trimmed by 4 bases and 0 bases, with 15 bases remaining between them. Here the CDR3 DNA reads TGTGCCAGCAGTTCAGGGCCCATTTCCCCTAACTATGGCTACACCTTC. It yields the protein CASSSGPISPNYGYTF.

This clone appeared once. CDR3: CASSVGSGRPYEQYF. In DNA form, the CDR3 reads TGTGCCAGCAGCGTAGGGAGCGGGAGGCCCTACGAGCAGTACTTC. J is TRBJ2-5 and V is TRBV9, with TRBD2 identical over 9 bases. The J call is uncertain, as TRBJ2-7 better fits the DNA end. Germline lookup yields CDR1 SGDLS and CDR2 YYNGEE. The CDR3 is made up of 15 amino acids.

This clone is a singleton in its sample. J is TRBJ2-1 and V is TRBV27; the match to TRBD1 covers 7 bases. The CDR3 spans 15 residues. Germline V gives CDR1 MNHEY, CDR2 SMNVEV (reference sequence). Germline trimming cut 8 bases from V and 5 bases from J; bases unmatched to any gene: 12. CDR3 protein: CASRSIGTAHNEQFF. The CDR3, as DNA: TGTGCCAGCCGGTCGATCGGGACAGCTCACAATGAGCAGTTCTTC.

This chain links TRBV10-2 with TRBJ2-7; 7 bases fit TRBD1. Germline CDR1 reads WSHSY; CDR2 reads SAAADI. The CDR3 is 16 residues long. V shed 0 bases and J 0 bases; nucleotides not matched to a gene: 5. Here the CDR3 DNA reads TGCGCCAGCAGTGAGTCGTTTAAGGGGGCCTCCTACGAGCAGTACTTC. Amino acids: CASSESFKGASYEQYF.

The chain is built from TRBV4-3 and TRBJ2-5; D remains unclear. Germline CDR1 reads LGHNA; CDR2 reads YSLEER. Trimming left V 0 bases short and J 0 bases short, with 14 bases between. The CDR3 is made up of 17 amino acids. CDR3 DNA: TGCGCCAGCAGCCAAGATCACCCCGTAGGGAACCAAGAGACCCAGTACTTC. Protein product: CASSQDHPVGNQETQYF.

The chain combines TRBV6-1 with TRBJ2-2; D ambiguous. The germline gives CDR1 MNHNS, CDR2 SASEGT. The CDR3 is 14 residues long. V dropped 2 bases and J dropped 6 bases, with 10 bases sitting between them. CDR3 region: CASSEFLEAGELFF. For the CDR3, the DNA is TGTGCCAGCAGTGAATTTCTAGAAGCCGGGGAGCTGTTTTTT.

In nucleotides, the CDR3 is TGTGCCAGCAGCCTAGGACAGGGCAAAGGGGGAGCTTTCTTT. Its protein is CASSLGQGKGGAFF. The chain employs TRBV11-2 and TRBJ1-1; 8 positions agree with TRBD1. Germline loops: CDR1 SGHAT, CDR2 FQNNGV. Unmatched junction bases numbered 12, after V lost 5 bases and J lost 10 bases. The CDR3 totals 14 residues.

This sequence joins TRBV5-6 and TRBJ2-5, with unresolved D. The last part of the DNA fits TRBJ2-7 better; the J call may be wrong. This CDR3 has 18 residues. Per germline, CDR1 SGHDT and CDR2 YYEEEE. The CDR3 coding sequence is TGTGCCAGCAGCTTGGAAGGGCTTGGCAGAGAACCCTCCTACGAGCAGTACTTC. Amino acids: CASSLEGLGREPSYEQYF.

The rearrangement joins TRBV6-4 to TRBJ2-1, with 11 bases identical to TRBD2. The CDR3 sequence is 14 residues long. V lost 5 bases, J lost 8 bases, and 5 bases stayed unmatched. Germline-derived CDR1 and CDR2 are MRHNA and SNTAGT. CDR3 nucleotide sequence: TGTGCCAGCAGTACTAGCGGGAGTACGGATGAGCAGTTCTTC. Its translation: CASSTSGSTDEQFF.